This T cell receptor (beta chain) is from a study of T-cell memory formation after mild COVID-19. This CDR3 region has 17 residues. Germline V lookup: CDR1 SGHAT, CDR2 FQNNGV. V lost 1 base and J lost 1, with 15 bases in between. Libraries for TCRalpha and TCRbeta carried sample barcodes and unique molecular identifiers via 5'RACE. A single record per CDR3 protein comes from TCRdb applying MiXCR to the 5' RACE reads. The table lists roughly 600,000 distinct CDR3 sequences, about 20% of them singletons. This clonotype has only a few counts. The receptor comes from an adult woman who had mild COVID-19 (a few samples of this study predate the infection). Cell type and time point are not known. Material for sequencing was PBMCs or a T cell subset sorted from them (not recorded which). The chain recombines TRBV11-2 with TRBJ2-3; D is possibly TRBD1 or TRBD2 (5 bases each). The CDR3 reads CASSLAGPKVGTDTQYF. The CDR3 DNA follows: TGTGCCAGCAGCTTAGCGGGACCCAAGGTGGGCACAGATACGCAGTATTTT.